This T cell receptor (beta chain) was identified in a study of blood T cells in healthy people across ages. Study-level results: Higher naive T cell percentage went strongly together with higher TCR beta diversity.

The second PCR ran roughly 7 to 11 cycles with a sample-barcoded 5' primer and J-beta primers. TCRdb fed the 5' RACE reads into MiXCR, producing one record per CDR3 protein. Among roughly 730,000 distinct CDR3 sequences, roughly three fifths were seen once, and the ten largest hold more than 25%. CDR3 length: 14 residues. Per germline, CDR1 SQVTM and CDR2 ANQGSEA. J lost 8 bases, V lost 4 bases, and 12 bases had no gene match. This clonotype was observed a few times. Its antigen is not known. The V and J genes are TRBV29-1 and TRBJ1-2; 8 nucleotides align to TRBD1. The sequencing sample was made of blood. This TCR came from a man aged 40-50 years in good health. The DNA of the CDR3 is TGCAGCGTTGGGAGCCCGGGACAGGAGGTCGGCTACACCTTC. Its translation is CSVGSPGQEVGYTF.